This T cell receptor beta chain was sequenced during a study of OX40 agonist ivuxolimab in advanced cancers. Findings of the study overall: The investigators did not determine what antigen specificity the expanded peripheral T cells had. Some nonresponders additionally presented with little normalized T-cell clonal expansion. There were, on average, more expanded clones in CD8+ T cells than in CD4+.

A note on this clone: Its antigen remains unknown.

Between the trimmed V and J ends, which lost 4 bases and 2 bases, there was a span of 12 bases. The germline gives CDR1 MNHEY, CDR2 SMNVEV (reference sequence). The CDR3 length is 15 residues. TCRdb keeps only in-frame clones here, not all; method: immunoSEQ multiplex PCR. The sample yields some 50,000 clones, 80% to 90% seen once. The clonotype comes from an adult with an advanced solid tumor such as melanoma, head and neck, liver or kidney cancer. The chain carries TRBV27 and TRBJ1-5; the D gene is possibly TRBD1 (6 bases). Sequences were derived from CD4+ or CD8+ T cells sorted from blood, sampled in a trial of the OX40 agonist ivuxolimab. The CDR3, as DNA: TGTGCCAGCAGTTCGGGGGGGGCGGGCAATCAGCCCCAGCATTTT. Its protein product is CASSSGGAGNQPQHF.